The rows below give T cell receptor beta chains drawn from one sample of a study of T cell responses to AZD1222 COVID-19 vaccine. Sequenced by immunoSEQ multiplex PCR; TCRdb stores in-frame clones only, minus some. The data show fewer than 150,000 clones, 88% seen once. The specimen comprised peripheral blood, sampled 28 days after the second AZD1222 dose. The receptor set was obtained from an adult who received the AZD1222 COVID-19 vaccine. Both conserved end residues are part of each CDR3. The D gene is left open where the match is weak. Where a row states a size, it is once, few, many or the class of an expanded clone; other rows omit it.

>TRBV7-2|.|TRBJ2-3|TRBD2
CASSLSGRVDTQYF
TGTGCCAGCAGCCTTAGCGGGAGGGTAGATACGCAGTATTTT
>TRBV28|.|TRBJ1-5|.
CASSLRGQPQHF
TGTGCCAGCAGTTTAAGGGGTCAGCCCCAGCATTTT
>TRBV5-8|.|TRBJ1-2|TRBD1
CASSLGGQGYGYTF
TGTGCCAGCAGCTTGGGGGGACAGGGGTACGGCTACACCTTC
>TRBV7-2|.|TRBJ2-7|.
CASSLVSSSQGQYF
TGTGCCAGCAGCTTAGTTTCCTCCAGCCAAGGGCAGTACTTC
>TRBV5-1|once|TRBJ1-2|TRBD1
CASSLGQGMIGYTF
TGCGCCAGCAGCTTGGGACAGGGTATGATCGGCTACACCTTC
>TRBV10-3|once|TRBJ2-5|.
CATTPLGVQETQYF
TGTGCCACCACCCCGTTGGGGGTTCAAGAGACCCAGTACTTC
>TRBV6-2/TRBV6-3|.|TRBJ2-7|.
CASSYSPLHLEQYF
TGTGCCAGCAGTTACTCTCCCCTGCATCTCGAGCAGTACTTC
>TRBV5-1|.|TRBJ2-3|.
CASRRGDSTDTQYF
TGCGCCAGCAGGAGAGGGGACAGCACAGATACGCAGTATTTT
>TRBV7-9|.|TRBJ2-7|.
CASSFGTLSYEQYF
TGTGCCAGCAGCTTCGGGACACTCTCCTACGAGCAGTACTTC
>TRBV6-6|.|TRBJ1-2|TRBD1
CASSTGGRDYTF
TGTGCCAGCAGTACAGGGGGCCGGGACTACACCTTC
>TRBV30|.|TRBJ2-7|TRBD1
CAWATGGYEQYF
TGTGCCTGGGCGACAGGGGGCTACGAGCAGTACTTC
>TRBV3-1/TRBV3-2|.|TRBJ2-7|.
CASSRNSYEQYF
TGTGCCAGCAGCCGAAACAGCTACGAGCAGTACTTC
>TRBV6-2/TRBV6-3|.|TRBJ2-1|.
CASSYLREQGYYNEQFF
TGTGCCAGCAGTTACCTCCGAGAACAGGGATACTACAATGAGCAGTTCTTC
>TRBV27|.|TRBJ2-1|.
CASNSFFGTSYNEQFF
TGTGCCAGCAATAGTTTCTTCGGTACCTCCTACAATGAGCAGTTCTTC
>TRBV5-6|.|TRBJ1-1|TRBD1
CASSLTGEGEAFF
TGTGCCAGCAGCTTGACAGGGGAGGGTGAAGCTTTCTTT
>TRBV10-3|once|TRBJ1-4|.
CAISESTTNEKLFF
TGTGCCATCAGTGAGTCAACAACTAATGAAAAACTGTTTTTT
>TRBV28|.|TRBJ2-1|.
CASSLAEGGYSYNEQFF
TGTGCCAGCAGTCTCGCGGAGGGGGGGTATTCCTACAATGAGCAGTTCTTC
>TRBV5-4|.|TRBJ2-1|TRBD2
CASSLVLGRAYNEQFF
TGTGCCAGCAGCTTGGTTTTAGGGAGGGCCTACAATGAGCAGTTCTTC
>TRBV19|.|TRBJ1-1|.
CASTPNGDTEAFF
TGTGCCAGTACTCCAAACGGGGACACTGAAGCTTTCTTT
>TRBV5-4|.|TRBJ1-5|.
CASKGPPNQPQHF
TGTGCCAGCAAGGGACCCCCAAATCAGCCCCAGCATTTT
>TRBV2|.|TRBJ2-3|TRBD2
CASSERLAGDFTDTQYF
TGTGCCAGCAGTGAGCGACTAGCGGGAGATTTCACAGATACGCAGTATTTT
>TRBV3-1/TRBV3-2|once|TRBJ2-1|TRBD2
CASSRYLAGVKADEQFF
TGTGCCAGCAGCCGATACTTAGCGGGAGTCAAAGCCGATGAGCAGTTCTTC
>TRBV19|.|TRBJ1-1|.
CASSIGMENEAFF
TGTGCCAGTAGTATAGGCATGGAAAATGAAGCTTTCTTT
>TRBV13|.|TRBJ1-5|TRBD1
CASSLASGGSNQPQHF
TGTGCCAGCAGCTTAGCTTCAGGGGGTAGCAATCAGCCCCAGCATTTT
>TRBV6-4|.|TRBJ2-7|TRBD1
CASSRAGGGEQYF
TGTGCCAGCAGTCGGGCAGGGGGCGGCGAGCAGTACTTC
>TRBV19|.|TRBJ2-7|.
CASSFYPTGSPSYEQYF
TGTGCCAGTAGTTTCTACCCAACAGGGTCCCCTAGTTACGAGCAGTACTTC
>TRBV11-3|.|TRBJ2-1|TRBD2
CASSLREGSYNEQFF
TGTGCCAGCAGCCTAAGGGAGGGCTCCTACAATGAGCAGTTCTTC
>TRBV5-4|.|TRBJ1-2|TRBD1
CASSLKGASYGYTF
TGTGCCAGCAGCTTGAAGGGGGCAAGCTATGGCTACACCTTC
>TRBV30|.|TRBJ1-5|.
CAWSAEGGQPQHF
TGTGCCTGGAGCGCCGAAGGTGGCCAGCCCCAGCATTTT
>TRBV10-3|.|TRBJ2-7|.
CAISMTAPYEQYF
TGTGCCATCAGCATGACTGCCCCCTACGAGCAGTACTTC
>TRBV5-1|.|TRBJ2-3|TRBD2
CASSKTSGDTDTQYF
TGCGCCAGCAGCAAGACTAGCGGGGACACAGATACGCAGTATTTT
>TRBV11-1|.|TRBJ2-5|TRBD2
CASSSWGGETQYF
TGTGCCAGCAGCTCGTGGGGGGGGGAGACCCAGTACTTC
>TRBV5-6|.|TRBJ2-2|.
CASSYSTGELFF
TGTGCCAGCAGCTACAGCACCGGGGAGCTGTTTTTT
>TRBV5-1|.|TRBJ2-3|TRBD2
CASSEERSGGTDTQYF
TGCGCCAGCAGCGAGGAACGCAGCGGGGGCACAGATACGCAGTATTTT
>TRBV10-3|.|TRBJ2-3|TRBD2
CAISSTSGGTDTQYF
TGTGCCATTTCCTCGACTAGCGGGGGCACAGATACGCAGTATTTT
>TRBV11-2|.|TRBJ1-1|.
CASSPQRGATEAFF
TGTGCCAGCAGCCCTCAAAGAGGGGCCACTGAAGCTTTCTTT
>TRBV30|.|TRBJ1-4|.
CAWDWGEKLFF
TGTGCCTGGGACTGGGGGGAAAAACTGTTTTTT
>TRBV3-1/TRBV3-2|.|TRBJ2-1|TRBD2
CASSPGLAGVRGEQFF
TGTGCCAGCAGCCCGGGACTAGCGGGAGTTCGTGGGGAGCAGTTCTTC
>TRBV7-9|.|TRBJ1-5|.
CASSHPGTDNQPQHF
TGTGCCAGCAGCCATCCCGGGACGGACAATCAGCCCCAGCATTTT
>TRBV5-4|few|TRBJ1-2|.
CASSLAGAGYGYTF
TGTGCCAGCAGCTTGGCCGGGGCGGGATATGGCTACACCTTC